The 17 T cell receptor beta chains given below trace back to one sample, sequenced in a study of cytomegalovirus exposure and HLA in healthy donors. The PCR made use of 60 Vbeta and 13 Jbeta primers. Produced via immunoSEQ multiplex PCR; TCRdb's table is partial and in-frame only. The table shows 200,000 or so clones, with around 82% occurring only once. Sequenced sample: PBMCs. The source is a boy between 10 and 17 years old in good health and CMV-seronegative.

J is TRBJ2-7 and V is TRBV5-6; the D is unclear. V was clipped by 1 base and J by 3 bases, with 11 bases between them. CDR1 and CDR2 from the germline V gene are SGHDT and YYEEEE. The CDR3 length is 14 residues. In DNA form, the CDR3 reads TGTGCCAGCAGCTTGTCGTTGAGGATCTACGAGCAGTACTTC. Amino acids: CASSLSLRIYEQYF.

J is TRBJ2-1 and V is TRBV15, with 12 bases that match TRBD2. CDR3 length equals 14 residues. V dropped 11 bases and J dropped 1; count of bases not matched to a gene: 3. Germline V gives CDR1 LNHNV, CDR2 YYDKDF (reference sequence). The CDR3 region is CAAGTSGSYNEQFF. As DNA, the CDR3 is TGTGCCGCTGGGACTAGCGGGTCCTACAATGAGCAGTTCTTC.

The rearrangement uses TRBV5-1 and TRBJ2-7; a possible D gene is TRBD1 (6 bases). This CDR3 comprises 14 residues. Germline CDR1 is SGHRS and CDR2 is YFSETQ. V lost 1 base to trimming and J lost 3 bases, with 11 bases between them. The CDR3 DNA follows: TGCGCCAGCAGCTTGATCGGACAGTTCTACGAGCAGTACTTC. Its protein product is CASSLIGQFYEQYF.

In this sample, this clone turned up once. The chain joins TRBV30 to TRBJ2-2, with 8 bases identical to TRBD2. V was pared by 2 bases and J by 0 bases, with 8 bases of the junction left unmatched. The CDR3 is 17 residues long. Looked up from germline, CDR1 is GTSNPN and CDR2 is SVGIG (reference sequence). CDR3 loop: CAWSRGSGMPNTGELFF. CDR3 nucleotides: TGTGCCTGGAGTCGGGGTAGCGGGATGCCGAACACCGGGGAGCTGTTTTTT. Full variable domain (remainder filled in from reference TRBV30 and TRBJ2-2): SQTIHQWPATLVQPVGSPLSLECTVEGTSNPNLYWYRQAAGRGLQLLFYSVGIGQISSEVPQNLSASRPQDRQFILSSKKLLLSDSGFYLCAWSRGSGMPNTGELFFGEGSRLTVL.

The J gene is TRBJ1-4, the V gene TRBV18; 7 bases line up with TRBD1. The CDR3 is 14 amino acids. J was trimmed by 8 bases and V by 3 bases; bases with no gene match: 6. Germline values: CDR1 KGHSH, CDR2 LQKENI. The DNA of the CDR3 is TGTGCCAGCTCACCGACAGGGCAGGGAGAAAAACTGTTTTTT. As protein: CASSPTGQGEKLFF.

The V gene is TRBV9, the J gene TRBJ2-5; weak D call: TRBD1 (6 bases). The CDR3 loop spans 15 amino acids. Trimming left V 0 bases short and J 7 bases short, with 16 bases between. CDR1 is SGDLS and CDR2 is YYNGEE in the germline V gene. The CDR3 coding sequence is TGTGCCAGCAGCGTAGAGGGGATGGGGGCGGGGACCCAGTACTTC. The encoded protein is CASSVEGMGAGTQYF.

This clone was seen more than once but under ten times. V gene TRBV6-1 combines with J gene TRBJ2-3, with TRBD2 as a possible D gene (6 bases). The germline gives CDR1 MNHNS, CDR2 SASEGT. Trimming pared 4 bases from V and 2 bases from J, leaving 16 bases between. CDR3 length: 16 amino acids. For the CDR3, the DNA is TGTGCCAGCAGTGTCTTGACCGGGACTCTCACAGATACGCAGTATTTT. Translating gives CASSVLTGTLTDTQYF.

The chain has TRBV5-4 and TRBJ2-5, with D perhaps TRBD1 (6 bases). Deletions cut 3 bases from V and 0 bases from J, with 12 bases between. The CDR3 sequence is 15 residues long. CDR1 is SGHNT and CDR2 is YYREEE in the germline V gene (reference sequence). The CDR3: CASSSFTGNQETQYF. For the CDR3, the DNA is TGTGCCAGCAGCTCCTTTACAGGGAACCAAGAGACCCAGTACTTC.

The chain links TRBV7-2 to TRBJ1-6, with a possible D match to TRBD1 (5 bases). In germline, CDR1 is SGHTA, CDR2 FQGNSA. V shed 1 base and J shed 9 bases, with 13 bases lying between them. The CDR3 spans 15 residues. CDR3 bases: TGTGCCAGCAGCTTAGACCCAGGGTTTTCTTCACCCCTCCACTTT. Translation: CASSLDPGFSSPLHF.

The CDR3 region is CASSLIEAGSTYEQYF. The CDR3 DNA reads as TGCGCCAGCAGCTTAATCGAGGCAGGGTCAACCTACGAGCAGTACTTC. V gene TRBV5-1 combines with J gene TRBJ2-7; tentative D call: TRBD1 (5 bases). Deletions cut 2 bases from V and 2 bases from J, with 17 bases between. Per the germline V gene, CDR1 is SGHRS and CDR2 is YFSETQ. CDR3 length: 16 amino acids.

The genes are TRBV5-3 and TRBJ1-5; D is ambiguous. TRBV5-3 is given ORF status, its function remaining uncertain. V lost 4 bases and J 5 bases, leaving 19 bases between the germline ends. CDR3 size: 16 residues. CDR3 loop: CARSPRARTVYQPQHF. Here the CDR3 DNA reads TGTGCCAGAAGCCCCCGTGCCCGAACGGTCTATCAGCCCCAGCATTTT.

This clone was counted between two and nine times. The V call is TRBV9, the J call TRBJ2-1, with D possibly matching TRBD2 (5 bases). Per germline, CDR1 SGDLS and CDR2 YYNGEE. V lost 0 bases to trimming and J lost 6 bases, with 13 bases between them. The CDR3 loop spans 15 amino acids. CDR3 in DNA: TGTGCCAGCAGCGTAGGTGGGAGTGGGAGCAATGAGCAGTTCTTC. It encodes CASSVGGSGSNEQFF.

The chain has TRBV7-9 and TRBJ2-3; 9 positions agree with TRBD1. Germline CDR1 reads SEHNR; CDR2 reads FQNEAQ (reference sequence). CDR3 length: 16 amino acids. V was clipped by 2 bases and J by 2 bases; unmatched bases: 5. DNA of the CDR3: TGTGCCAGCAGCTTAACAGGGGGCCGAGACACAGATACGCAGTATTTT. It translates to CASSLTGGRDTDTQYF. Variable domain in full (rest from reference TRBV7-9 and TRBJ2-3): DTGVSQNPRHKITKRGQNVTFRCDPISEHNRLYWYRQTLGQGPEFLTYFQNEAQLEKSRLLSDRFSAERPKGSFSTLEIQRTEQGDSAMYLCASSLTGGRDTDTQYFGPGTRLTVL.

The chain carries TRBV7-9 and TRBJ1-5; weak D call: TRBD1 (5 bases). Trimming shortened V by 3 bases and J by 3 bases, and 15 bases separated the two germline ends. Germline loops: CDR1 SEHNR, CDR2 FQNEAQ (reference sequence). The CDR3 extends over 16 amino acids. CDR3 sequence reads: CASSFGGALLNQPQHF. In DNA, the CDR3 is TGTGCCAGCAGCTTCGGGGGAGCACTCCTCAATCAGCCCCAGCATTTT.

The chain combines TRBV7-6 with TRBJ1-2; maybe TRBD1 (5 bases). This CDR3 has 13 amino acids. V shed 6 bases and J shed 5 bases, with 13 bases lying between them. Germline V gene sequence: CDR1 SGHVS, CDR2 FNYEAQ. CDR3 bases: TGTGCCAGCAGTTCCTCCGGGGGGTATGGCTACACCTTC. It specifies CASSSSGGYGYTF.

This chain joins TRBV9 and TRBJ2-5; 8 bases align to TRBD2. The CDR3 is 16 residues long. V lost 1 base, J lost 3 bases, and 8 bases stayed unmatched. Germline V gene data show CDR1 as SGDLS and CDR2 as YYNGEE. The CDR3 sequence is CASSVPLTSGEETQYF. The CDR3 DNA reads TGTGCCAGCAGCGTACCTTTAACTAGCGGTGAAGAGACCCAGTACTTC.

Remarks on this clone: The same CDR3 can be traced to other DNA sequences in this sample. The V gene is TRBV12-1, the J gene TRBJ2-7; the tabulated D call, TRBD2, remains unverified against the DNA. TRBV12-1 is a pseudogene. The length of the CDR3 is 14 residues. The chain's CDR3 is CASGQTRPPYEQYF. CDR3 in DNA: TGTGCCAGCGGCCAGACGAGGCCCCCCTACGAGCAGTACTTC.